The 24 T cell receptor beta chains in this list originate from one sample, sequenced in a study of cytomegalovirus exposure and HLA in healthy donors. Assay: immunoSEQ multiplex PCR; the TCRdb copy retains only in-frame clones and omits some. The sample yields around 250,000 clones, 85% to 90% seen once. The sample comprised PBMCs. The source is a woman between 18 and 29 years old in good health and CMV-seronegative.

The chain carries TRBV6-1 and TRBJ1-1; D is uncertain. This CDR3 has 15 amino acids. V dropped 7 bases and J dropped 1 base, with 16 bases sitting between them. Germline lookup yields CDR1 MNHNS and CDR2 SASEGT. CDR3 sequence (DNA): TGTGCCAGCACCCTCGAGGGCGGAAAGAACACTGAAGCTTTCTTT. Translating gives CASTLEGGKNTEAFF.

This clone has only a few counts. The V call is TRBV13, the J call TRBJ1-2; D uncertain. Germline V gives CDR1 PRHDT, CDR2 FYEKMQ (reference sequence). The CDR3 sequence is 10 residues long. Trimming removed 9 bases from V and 8 bases from J, with 10 bases in between. CDR3: CASEAGGYTF. The CDR3 DNA is TGTGCCAGTGAGGCCGGGGGCTACACCTTC.

The chain recombines TRBV9 with TRBJ2-3; TRBD2 might be the D (6 bases). Germline V gives CDR1 SGDLS, CDR2 YYNGEE. V shed 2 bases and J shed 3 bases, with 10 bases lying between them. CDR3 size: 14 residues. The CDR3 loop is CASSVRELTDTQYF. In nucleotides, the CDR3 is TGTGCCAGCAGCGTTCGGGAGTTAACAGATACGCAGTATTTT.

The chain couples TRBV28 to TRBJ1-1, with 8 bases fitting TRBD1. Unmatched junction bases numbered 15, after V lost 5 bases and J lost 7 bases. Germline V CDR1 and CDR2: MDHEN, SYDVKM. The CDR3 runs to 16 residues. CDR3 in DNA: TGTGCCAGCAGTCCCCCCTCCGGGACAGGCCAATTTGAAGCTTTCTTT. This translates into CASSPPSGTGQFEAFF.

This chain joins TRBV7-9 and TRBJ2-7; tentative D call: TRBD2 (6 bases). Germline CDR1 is SEHNR and CDR2 is FQNEAQ (reference sequence). Trimming cost V 3 bases and J 3 bases, with 12 bases left between them. CDR3 length: 14 residues. This CDR3 reads CASSFFPEGYEQYF. As DNA, the CDR3 is TGTGCCAGCAGCTTCTTCCCGGAGGGCTACGAGCAGTACTTC.

This clone was counted only a few times. The chain carries TRBV7-9 and TRBJ1-1; tentative D call: TRBD1 (5 bases). In germline, CDR1 is SEHNR, CDR2 FQNEAQ (reference sequence). This CDR3 has 13 residues. With 5 bases removed from V and 3 bases from J, the gap between germline ends came to 10 bases. The CDR3 region is CASSPRGDTEAFF. The CDR3 DNA is TGTGCCAGCAGCCCTCGGGGGGACACTGAAGCTTTCTTT.

The V gene is TRBV4-3, the J gene TRBJ1-2; 8 bases fit TRBD1. Germline assignment: CDR1 LGHNA and CDR2 YSLEER. J gave up 4 bases and V 3 bases, and 7 bases lay outside the gene matches. The CDR3 extends over 15 amino acids. The CDR3 sequence is CASSHPGQGIYGYTF. The CDR3 region has the DNA TGCGCCAGCAGCCACCCAGGACAGGGAATCTATGGCTACACCTTC.

This sequence joins TRBV4-1 and TRBJ1-4; D gene uncertain. In germline, CDR1 is MGHRA, CDR2 YSYEKL. V lost 0 bases and J 7 bases, leaving 12 bases between the germline ends. The CDR3 is 15 residues long. CDR3 in amino acids: CASSQDPGDGEKLFF. CDR3 nucleotides: TGCGCCAGCAGCCAAGATCCGGGTGATGGTGAAAAACTGTTTTTT.

J is TRBJ1-1 and V is TRBV10-3, with TRBD1 identical over 10 bases. There are 17 residues in the CDR3. V was clipped by 6 bases and J by 1 base; unmatched bases: 11. Germline-derived CDR1 and CDR2 are ENHRY and SYGVKD. CDR3 residues: CAISVGTGAPRNTEAFF. DNA for the CDR3: TGTGCCATCAGCGTGGGGACAGGGGCCCCACGGAACACTGAAGCTTTCTTT.

CDR3 in DNA: TGTGCCAGCAGTTCATTCAGGGGGCCGCGCAATCAGCCCCAGCATTTT. Its translation: CASSSFRGPRNQPQHF. The chain joins TRBV28 to TRBJ1-5; TRBD1 agrees at 8 bases. The CDR3 runs to 16 residues. Per germline, CDR1 MDHEN and CDR2 SYDVKM. V dropped 4 bases and J dropped 2; count of bases not matched to a gene: 7.

The rearrangement links TRBV7-7 to TRBJ1-2, with a possible D match to TRBD1 (6 bases). V was trimmed by 5 bases and J by 2 bases, leaving 18 bases between them. The CDR3 runs to 16 residues. Germline assignment: CDR1 SSHAT and CDR2 FNYEAQ (reference sequence). CDR3 in DNA: TGTGCCAGCAGCCAATTTGCCGGGACACTCAACTATGGCTACACCTTC. Residues: CASSQFAGTLNYGYTF.

This chain uses TRBV2 with TRBJ1-4; no definite D call. CDR1 is SNHLY and CDR2 is FYNNEI in the germline V gene. The V end lost 4 bases, the J end lost 4 bases, and 16 bases lay between the germline ends. The length of the CDR3 is 16 residues. DNA for the CDR3: TGTGCCAGCAGTGTTGATCAGCTACGGGATAATGAAAAACTGTTTTTT. Protein: CASSVDQLRDNEKLFF. Supplemented by reference TRBV2 and TRBJ1-4, the full variable domain reads EPEVTQTPSHQVTQMGQEVILRCVPISNHLYFYWYRQILGQKVEFLVSFYNNEISEKSEIFDDQFSVERPDGSNFTLKIRSTKLEDSAMYFCASSVDQLRDNEKLFFGSGTQLSVL.

As for this clone: The sample contains more than one DNA sequence encoding this CDR3. The J gene is TRBJ1-2, the V gene TRBV27, with 7 positions matching TRBD1. This CDR3 has 12 residues. The germline gives CDR1 MNHEY, CDR2 SMNVEV (reference sequence). With 5 bases clipped from V and 6 bases from J, the junction kept 3 bases outside the gene matches. CDR3: CASSPTGDGYTF. The DNA for the CDR3 is TGTGCCAGCAGTCCCACAGGGGATGGCTACACCTTC.

The rearrangement joins TRBV5-6 to TRBJ2-5; 9 bases are shared with TRBD2. From germline, CDR1 is SGHDT and CDR2 YYEEEE. CDR3 size: 16 residues. The trim removed 2 bases at V and 0 bases at J, leaving 5 bases unmatched. The CDR3 loop is CASSLLAGPYQETQYF. The CDR3 coding sequence is TGTGCCAGCAGCTTACTAGCGGGCCCCTACCAAGAGACCCAGTACTTC.

The CDR3 DNA follows: TGTGCCAGCATGTTTGACAGGGAAGGACAGCCCCAGCATTTT. This translates into CASMFDREGQPQHF. The chain joins TRBV2 to TRBJ1-5; 7 bases match TRBD1. This CDR3 has 14 amino acids. Germline CDR1 SNHLY, CDR2 FYNNEI. The trim removed 7 bases at V and 7 bases at J, leaving 10 bases unmatched.

This chain links TRBV5-1 with TRBJ1-2, with D hard to call. Germline assignment: CDR1 SGHRS and CDR2 YFSETQ. Trimming left V 5 bases short and J 3 bases short, with 11 bases between. CDR3 length equals 13 residues. The CDR3 spells CASSTSEYYGYTF. DNA for the CDR3: TGCGCCAGCAGTACGAGTGAGTACTATGGCTACACCTTC.

The chain carries TRBV19 and TRBJ1-4, with TRBD1 matching over 8 bases. V shed 6 bases and J 4 bases; nucleotides not matched to a gene: 4. Looked up from germline, CDR1 is LNHDA and CDR2 is SQIVND (reference sequence). The CDR3 contains 14 residues. The CDR3 reads CASRSTGVNEKLFF. CDR3 DNA: TGTGCCAGTAGATCGACAGGGGTTAATGAAAAACTGTTTTTT.

V is TRBV5-6 and J is TRBJ2-1, with 9 bases fitting TRBD1. Germline trimming cut 4 bases from V and 3 bases from J; bases unmatched to any gene: 5. This CDR3 is 15 amino acids long. CDR1 SGHDT and CDR2 YYEEEE come from the germline V gene. This chain's CDR3 is CASSARDRDYNEQFF. CDR3 in DNA: TGTGCCAGCAGCGCCCGGGACAGGGACTACAATGAGCAGTTCTTC.

The CDR3 DNA follows: TGTGCCAGCCTCAATTCCGGGACAGTAAACACTGAAGCTTTCTTT. Protein: CASLNSGTVNTEAFF. This sequence joins TRBV27 and TRBJ1-1; 7 positions agree with TRBD1. V was clipped by 8 bases and J by 2 bases; unmatched bases: 11. The CDR3 sequence is 15 residues long. In germline, CDR1 is MNHEY, CDR2 SMNVEV (reference sequence).

This clone has more than one count but fewer than ten. This chain links TRBV4-3 with TRBJ1-2, with TRBD1 identical over 8 bases. The V and J ends lost 1 base and 8 bases, in that order; junction bases with no gene match: 3. The germline V gene has CDR1 LGHNA and CDR2 YSLEER. CDR3 length: 13 amino acids. This CDR3 reads CASSQGQGWGYTF. The CDR3 region has the DNA TGCGCCAGCAGCCAAGGACAGGGGTGGGGCTACACCTTC.

The V call is TRBV29-1, the J call TRBJ1-2; D perhaps matches TRBD1 (5 bases). The V end was cut by 4 bases, the J end by 2 bases, with 17 bases between. CDR1 is SQVTM, CDR2 ANQGSEA, per germline. This CDR3 contains 15 residues. Here the CDR3 reads CSVVGIGGMNYGYTF. In nucleotides, the CDR3 is TGCAGCGTTGTAGGTATTGGGGGGATGAACTATGGCTACACCTTC.

This clone was picked up a small number of times. The V gene is TRBV14, the J gene TRBJ1-1, with unresolved D. Germline values: CDR1 SGHDN, CDR2 FVKESK. Trimming pared 2 bases from V and 0 bases from J, leaving 7 bases between. CDR3 length equals 14 residues. The DNA of the CDR3 is TGTGCCAGCAGCCAATTATCGTTGAACACTGAAGCTTTCTTT. Protein sequence: CASSQLSLNTEAFF. The variable domain in full, completed from reference TRBV14 and TRBJ1-1, reads EAGVTQFPSHSVIEKGQTVTLRCDPISGHDNLYWYRRVMGKEIKFLLHFVKESKQDESGMPNNRFLAERTGGTYSTLKVQPAELEDSGVYFCASSQLSLNTEAFFGQGTRLTVV.

The rearrangement joins TRBV28 to TRBJ1-6, with D hard to call. Trimming cost V 2 bases and J 0 bases, with 8 bases left between them. This CDR3 contains 16 residues. Germline CDR1 MDHEN, CDR2 SYDVKM. CDR3 loop: CASSLVGDSYNSPLHF. The CDR3, as DNA: TGTGCCAGCAGTTTAGTCGGGGACTCCTATAATTCACCCCTCCACTTT.

The chain is built from TRBV7-9 and TRBJ2-5; possible D gene TRBD2, 6 bases. Trimming stripped 5 bases from V and 10 bases from J, with 11 bases between. The CDR3 spans 11 residues. Germline lookup yields CDR1 SEHNR and CDR2 FQNEAQ (reference sequence). Here the CDR3 reads CASSDLGGQYF. CDR3 nucleotides: TGTGCCAGCAGCGACTTGGGGGGCCAGTACTTC.